The 32 T cell receptor beta chains given below trace back to one sample, sequenced in a study of T cells in Graves' hyperthyroidism and ophthalmopathy. Amplified TCR beta CDR3 regions derived from RNA transcripts. First-round RT-PCR with HTBI primers amplified the TCR CDR3 region. TCRdb used MiXCR to reprocess the multiplex PCR reads, holding one entry per CDR3 protein. The top ten hold around 10% of the sample, which has hundreds of thousands of distinct CDR3 sequences, 35% to 45% seen once. The source material was blood. These receptors were collected from a man between 18 and 29 years old with Graves' hyperthyroidism.

V and J are TRBV10-3 and TRBJ1-2; 9 bases agree with TRBD1. CDR1 and CDR2 from the germline V gene are ENHRY and SYGVKD. CDR3 length equals 16 residues. J was trimmed by 7 bases and V by 4 bases; bases with no gene match: 13. As DNA, the CDR3 is TGTGCCATCAGTGCTAGAGCGGGGGACAGGGAAGGTGGCTACACCTTC. Its translation: CAISARAGDREGGYTF.

As for this clonotype: At one of its ends the junction is not consistent with the germline gene, which may arise from a read error. This chain links TRBV7-9 with TRBJ2-5; weak D call: TRBD1 (6 bases). This CDR3 has 16 residues. Per germline, CDR1 SEHNR and CDR2 FQNEAQ (reference sequence). The CDR3 coding sequence is TGCGCCAGCAGCTGGCAGGCAGGGGCCATCCAAGAGACCCAGTACTTC. It encodes CASSWQAGAIQETQYF.

This chain joins TRBV5-1 and TRBJ1-1, with D perhaps TRBD1 (5 bases). There are 14 residues in the CDR3. Germline V gene sequence: CDR1 SGHRS, CDR2 YFSETQ. Trimming took off 1 base at V and 4 bases at J, with 11 bases between the two ends. Here the CDR3 reads CASSLSSGRTEAFF. The CDR3 nucleotides are TGCGCCAGCAGCTTGTCGTCAGGGCGCACTGAAGCTTTCTTT.

This clonotype was observed at least ten times. The rearrangement links TRBV20-1 to TRBJ1-5, with no clear D. V was cut by 2 bases and J by 3 bases, with 11 bases left in between. This CDR3 region has 14 residues. The V gene's germline CDR1 is DFQATT and CDR2 SNEGSKA (reference sequence). CDR3 residues: CSARLRRPNQPQHF. DNA for the CDR3: TGCAGTGCTAGACTACGACGGCCCAATCAGCCCCAGCATTTT.

This clonotype was seen repeatedly, ten times or more. CDR3 in amino acids: CSARSASLGYGYTF. The CDR3 DNA sequence: TGCAGTGCTAGATCGGCGAGTTTGGGTTATGGCTACACCTTC. The chain has TRBV20-1 and TRBJ1-2; D gene ambiguous. V was clipped by 2 bases and J by 5 bases, with 15 bases between them. The CDR3 sequence is 14 residues long. In germline, CDR1 is DFQATT, CDR2 SNEGSKA (reference sequence).

Here the CDR3 reads CASLRTGGSEAFF. The DNA of the CDR3 is TGTGCCAGCTTGCGGACAGGGGGCTCTGAAGCTTTCTTT. The V call is TRBV2, the J call TRBJ1-1, with TRBD1 matching over 11 bases. CDR3 length equals 13 residues. V was clipped by 8 bases and J by 6 bases; unmatched bases: 5. Germline CDR1 reads SNHLY; CDR2 reads FYNNEI.

This sequence joins TRBV19 and TRBJ1-6; D gene uncertain. CDR1 is LNHDA and CDR2 is SQIVND in the germline V gene (reference sequence). The length of the CDR3 is 16 residues. V was pared by 9 bases and J by 0 bases, with 15 bases between. The CDR3 coding sequence is TGTGCCAGCGAAGACCTATCGGGCTCCTATAATTCACCCCTCCACTTT. Its translation is CASEDLSGSYNSPLHF.

This clonotype was seen at least ten times. The chain uses TRBV7-8 and TRBJ2-7, with D uncertain. Trimming pared 6 bases from V and 5 bases from J, leaving 17 bases between. This CDR3 contains 14 residues. Germline V gene lookup returns CDR1 SGHVS and CDR2 FQNEAQ. CDR3 in amino acids: CASRPRPAGHEQYF. The CDR3 nucleotides are TGTGCCAGCAGACCCAGACCCGCCGGCCACGAGCAGTACTTC.

The V gene is TRBV7-9, the J gene TRBJ2-7; no reliable D call. This CDR3 contains 16 residues. Per germline, CDR1 SEHNR and CDR2 FQNEAQ (reference sequence). V lost 0 bases and J 5 bases, leaving 17 bases between the germline ends. The CDR3 loop is CASSLAELQLFHEQYF. CDR3 in DNA: TGTGCCAGCAGCTTAGCGGAGTTACAGCTCTTCCACGAGCAGTACTTC.

This clonotype was detected once. The chain recombines TRBV25-1 with TRBJ2-7; 12 nucleotides align to TRBD1. The CDR3 covers 14 residues. Germline CDR1 reads MGHDK; CDR2 reads SYGVNS. The V segment lost 4 bases and the J segment 5 bases; nucleotides outside the gene matches: 3. CDR3 sequence reads: CASSGGTGGNEQYF. DNA for the CDR3: TGTGCCAGCAGTGGAGGGACAGGGGGCAACGAGCAGTACTTC.

This rearrangement joins TRBV6-6 to TRBJ1-1; D uncertain. The CDR3 spans 15 residues. Trimming shortened V by 2 bases and J by 2 bases, and 12 bases separated the two germline ends. Per the germline V gene, CDR1 is MNHNY and CDR2 is SVGAGI (reference sequence). Here the CDR3 reads CASSYVAVTNTEAFF. The DNA of the CDR3 is TGTGCCAGCAGTTACGTTGCAGTCACTAACACTGAAGCTTTCTTT.

This rearrangement joins TRBV7-6 to TRBJ1-4, with no clear D. Germline V gene lookup returns CDR1 SGHVS and CDR2 FNYEAQ. V gave up 5 bases and J gave up 3 bases, with 10 bases separating them. The CDR3 runs to 14 residues. The CDR3 reads CASSRTVSNEKLFF. In nucleotides, the CDR3 is TGTGCCAGCAGCCGGACGGTATCTAATGAAAAACTGTTTTTT.

V is TRBV19 and J is TRBJ1-6; TRBD1 agrees at 7 bases. This CDR3 is 16 amino acids long. Per the germline V gene, CDR1 is LNHDA and CDR2 is SQIVND (reference sequence). CDR3 DNA sequence: TGTGCTTCCGAGAGAGGGGGCAACTCCTATAATTCACCCCTCCACTTT. It is translated as CASERGGNSYNSPLHF. Complete variable domain (other parts from reference TRBV19 and TRBJ1-6): DGGITQSPKYLFRKEGQNVTLSCEQNLNHDAMYWYRQDPGQGLRLIYYSQIVNDFQKGDIAEGYSVSREKKESFPLTVTSAQKNPTAFYLCASERGGNSYNSPLHFGNGTRLTVT.

The gene calls are TRBV19 and TRBJ2-2; maybe TRBD1 (5 bases). The CDR3 sequence is 14 residues long. Germline lookup yields CDR1 LNHDA and CDR2 SQIVND (reference sequence). V was pared by 3 bases and J by 5 bases, with 10 bases between. The CDR3 region is CASSMDTKTGELFF. CDR3 DNA sequence: TGTGCCAGTAGTATGGACACTAAAACCGGGGAGCTGTTTTTT.

This clonotype was found a few times. This chain connects TRBV7-2 to TRBJ1-3, with TRBD1 as a possible D gene (5 bases). Germline loops: CDR1 SGHTA, CDR2 FQGNSA. This CDR3 is built from 16 residues. Between the trimmed V and J ends, which lost 3 bases and 1 base, there was a span of 13 bases. The CDR3 protein is CASSLRQTHSGNTIYF. The DNA of the CDR3 is TGTGCCAGCAGCTTGAGACAGACGCATTCTGGAAACACCATATATTTT. Together with reference TRBV7-2 and TRBJ1-3, the CDR3 gives the full variable domain: GAGVSQSPSNKVTEKGKDVELRCDPISGHTALYWYRQSLGQGLEFLIYFQGNSAPDKSGLPSDRFSAERTGGSVSTLTIQRTQQEDSAVYLCASSLRQTHSGNTIYFGEGSWLTVV.

The gene calls are TRBV7-8 and TRBJ1-4, with a possible D match to TRBD1 (5 bases). The CDR3 consists of 14 residues. The germline CDR1 and CDR2 sequences are SGHVS and FQNEAQ. The ends were cut back, 2 bases at V and 5 bases at J, with 9 bases in the middle. CDR3: CASSLSPGNEKLFF. The CDR3, as DNA: TGTGCCAGCAGCTTAAGCCCAGGGAATGAAAAACTGTTTTTT.

This clonotype was picked up many times. The chain uses TRBV7-6 and TRBJ2-7; D remains unclear. CDR3 length: 12 amino acids. Germline V gives CDR1 SGHVS, CDR2 FNYEAQ. The V end was cut by 5 bases, the J end by 4 bases, with 9 bases between. The CDR3 region is CASSPGEYEQYF. Here the CDR3 DNA reads TGTGCCAGCAGCCCAGGCGAGTACGAGCAGTACTTC. The full variable domain, its missing parts supplied by reference TRBV7-6 and TRBJ2-7, is GAGVSQSPRYKVTKRGQDVALRCDPISGHVSLYWYRQALGQGPEFLTYFNYEAQQDKSGLPNDRFSAERPEGSISTLTIQRTEQRDSAMYRCASSPGEYEQYFGPGTRLTVT.

The chain combines TRBV4-3 with TRBJ2-7, with D perhaps TRBD1 (6 bases). CDR3 length: 18 amino acids. CDR1 and CDR2 from the germline V gene are LGHNA and YSLEER. Trimming shortened V by 1 base and J by 5 bases, and 24 bases separated the two germline ends. For the CDR3, the DNA is TGCGCCAGCAGCCAAGTGTTTCGCCGACAGGTGGTATACGACGAGCAGTACTTC. It is translated as CASSQVFRRQVVYDEQYF.

This clonotype was seen a few times. The chain is built from TRBV6-5 and TRBJ2-7; maybe TRBD2 (5 bases). Germline lookup yields CDR1 MNHEY and CDR2 SVGAGI. The CDR3 is 15 residues long. Trimming cost V 4 bases and J 7 bases, with 20 bases left between them. The CDR3 DNA reads as TGTGCCAGCAGTTCTACGGACCTGGTCCCGGGAGAGCAGTACTTC. Encoded protein: CASSSTDLVPGEQYF.

This clonotype was observed once. The DNA of the CDR3 is TGTGCCAGCAGTTTAGGTTGGCAATACGAGCAGTACTTC. Translated: CASSLGWQYEQYF. The chain joins TRBV12-3 or TRBV12-4 to TRBJ2-7; D is unresolved. V was clipped by 1 base and J by 4 bases, with 8 bases between them. The CDR3 has 13 residues.

The chain recombines TRBV9 with TRBJ1-2; D is unresolved. The CDR3 is 16 residues long. Looked up from germline, CDR1 is SGDLS and CDR2 is YYNGEE. Trimming stripped 5 bases from V and 0 bases from J, with 17 bases between. The CDR3 bases are TGTGCCAGCAGTCACTCATCCGTGTGGCCTAACTATGGCTACACCTTC. Its protein product is CASSHSSVWPNYGYTF.

The sample holds many counts of this clonotype. The genes are TRBV7-9 and TRBJ2-7; 9 bases agree with TRBD1. The CDR3 is made up of 17 amino acids. Germline V gives CDR1 SEHNR, CDR2 FQNEAQ (reference sequence). V lost 6 bases to trimming and J lost 3 bases; unmatched junction nucleotides: 15. This chain's CDR3 is CASSQEWGQGISYEQYF. The CDR3 DNA reads TGTGCCAGCAGTCAAGAGTGGGGACAGGGCATCAGCTACGAGCAGTACTTC.

This clonotype was observed at least ten times. The chain employs TRBV15 and TRBJ2-5, with TRBD1 as a possible D gene (6 bases). Germline V gene data show CDR1 as LNHNV and CDR2 as YYDKDF (reference sequence). The CDR3 is made up of 16 amino acids. The V end was cut by 0 bases, the J end by 1 base, with 12 bases between. In DNA form, the CDR3 reads TGTGCCACCAGCAGAGATCTAAGAGGGGGCCAAGAGACCCAGTACTTC. Protein sequence: CATSRDLRGGQETQYF.

In its sample, this clonotype was seen a few times. Here the CDR3 reads CASSSMGQGAFF. CDR3 nucleotides: TGTGCCAGCAGTTCCATGGGACAGGGCGCTTTCTTT. The chain has TRBV12-3 or TRBV12-4 and TRBJ1-1; 9 positions agree with TRBD1. The CDR3 has 12 amino acids. The V and J ends lost 4 bases and 11 bases, in that order; junction bases with no gene match: 5.

The chain recombines TRBV5-4 with TRBJ1-4; no clear D gene. The germline gives CDR1 SGHNT, CDR2 YYREEE (reference sequence). There are 15 residues in the CDR3. The germline V and J ends were trimmed by 4 bases and 8 bases, with 18 bases remaining between them. In DNA, the CDR3 is TGTGCCAGCAGCCTGGAAGGGAAGGTGACCGAAAAACTGTTTTTT. As protein: CASSLEGKVTEKLFF. The variable domain in full, completed from reference TRBV5-4 and TRBJ1-4, reads ETGVTQSPTHLIKTRGQQVTLRCSSQSGHNTVSWYQQALGQGPQFIFQYYREEENGRGNFPPRFSGLQFPNYSSELNVNALELDDSALYLCASSLEGKVTEKLFFGSGTQLSVL.

There are a few counts of this clonotype. V is TRBV6-5 and J is TRBJ1-1, with D tentatively TRBD1 (5 bases). V lost 5 bases and J 6 bases, leaving 10 bases between the germline ends. The CDR3 sequence is 12 residues long. Germline values: CDR1 MNHEY, CDR2 SVGAGI. The CDR3 DNA follows: TGTGCCAGCAGTGGGGCAAGGGCTGAAGCTTTCTTT. It yields the protein CASSGARAEAFF.

The chain has TRBV7-8 and TRBJ2-7, with D unresolved. Germline assignment: CDR1 SGHVS and CDR2 FQNEAQ. The CDR3 sequence is 14 residues long. V lost 5 bases and J 2 bases, leaving 13 bases between the germline ends. In DNA, the CDR3 is TGTGCCAGCAGCCCATCTTGGGAACCCTACGAGCAGTACTTC. Protein product: CASSPSWEPYEQYF.

This clonotype was seen only a few times. Its ends do not fully match the called genes, so a read error is possible. The rearrangement links TRBV5-5 to TRBJ2-7; the D call may be TRBD1 or TRBD2 (5 bases each). Germline V CDR1 and CDR2: SGHKS, YYEKEE (reference sequence). This CDR3 comprises 15 residues. The CDR3 DNA is TGTGCCAGCAGTTTGGGCGCCGGGGCAGACTACGAGCAGTACTTC. Translated: CASSLGAGADYEQYF. Full variable domain (remainder filled in from reference TRBV5-5 and TRBJ2-7): DAGVTQSPTHLIKTRGQQVTLRCSPISGHKSVSWYQQVLGQGPQFIFQYYEKEERGRGNFPDRFSARQFPNYSSELNVNALLLGDSALYLCASSLGAGADYEQYFGPGTRLTVT.

This clonotype appeared a single time. This rearrangement joins TRBV7-2 to TRBJ2-7; a weak D match, TRBD1 (6 bases). CDR1 is SGHTA, CDR2 FQGNSA, per germline. V gave up 0 bases and J gave up 3 bases, with 18 bases separating them. The CDR3 runs to 17 residues. The CDR3 nucleotides are TGTGCCAGCAGCTTAGCTGTATCCCGGGACATCTTCTACGAGCAGTACTTC. This encodes CASSLAVSRDIFYEQYF.

The chain couples TRBV20-1 to TRBJ1-2; D is uncertain. Trimming cost V 6 bases and J 5 bases, with 10 bases left between them. Germline V gene lookup returns CDR1 DFQATT and CDR2 SNEGSKA (reference sequence). CDR3 size: 11 residues. The CDR3 protein is CSAVREYGYTF. The DNA for the CDR3 is TGCAGTGCCGTACGGGAGTATGGCTACACCTTC.

This clonotype has at least ten counts. CDR3 protein: CASSLGGTDYGYTF. The DNA of the CDR3 is TGCGCCAGCAGCCTGGGTGGGACAGACTATGGCTACACCTTC. The V gene is TRBV5-1, the J gene TRBJ1-2, with TRBD1 identical over 7 bases. CDR1 SGHRS and CDR2 YFSETQ come from the germline V gene. The CDR3 sequence is 14 residues long. Trimming at V came to 4 bases and at J to 3 bases, leaving 6 bases not matched to a gene. The variable domain in full, completed from reference TRBV5-1 and TRBJ1-2, reads KAGVTQTPRYLIKTRGQQVTLSCSPISGHRSVSWYQQTPGQGLQFLFEYFSETQRNKGNFPGRFSGRQFSNSRSEMNVSTLELGDSALYLCASSLGGTDYGYTFGSGTRLTVV.

This clonotype was found many times. This chain connects TRBV10-3 to TRBJ2-7; possibly TRBD2 for D (7 bases). Trimming stripped 0 bases from V and 1 base from J, with 13 bases between. CDR1 and CDR2 (germline): ENHRY, SYGVKD. This CDR3 region has 16 residues. CDR3 sequence: CAISESGRGGSYEQYF. The DNA for the CDR3 is TGTGCCATCAGTGAGTCGGGAAGGGGGGGGTCCTACGAGCAGTACTTC.